Given below is one TCR beta chain in context. Its specificity is unknown. This record comes from a study of cytomegalovirus exposure and HLA in healthy donors. Study results and caveats: While the bulk of TCR sequences proved rare, some public TCRs turned up in many donors. Altogether, about 160 TCR beta chains were recorded as cytomegalovirus-associated.

The method was immunoSEQ multiplex PCR; TCRdb's version includes in-frame clones alone and lacks a portion of them. The table lists about 220,000 clones, just over 85% of them singletons. Deletions cut 5 bases from V and 2 bases from J, with 7 bases between. This CDR3 region has 14 residues. Germline V lookup: CDR1 MNHEY, CDR2 SVGAGI. The receptor comes from a woman aged 18 to 35 in good health and CMV-seronegative. Source material: PBMCs. This chain connects TRBV6-5 to TRBJ2-6, with D possibly matching TRBD2 (6 bases). CDR3 in DNA: TGTGCCAGCAGTGGAGGGCCTGGGGCCAACGTCCTGACTTTC. It translates to CASSGGPGANVLTF.